This T cell receptor beta chain was captured by sequencing in a study of shared clonotypes between healthy human individuals. In the case of this clone: Its antigen is currently unknown. Other nucleotide sequences from this sample produce the same CDR3.

CDR1 is SQVTM and CDR2 is ANQGSEA in the germline V gene. CDR3 length: 12 amino acids. The germline V and J ends were trimmed by 6 bases and 2 bases, with 10 bases remaining between them. Some clones are missing from TCRdb's copy, which holds only in-frame ones; the method was immunoSEQ multiplex PCR. The sample comprises under 1,100,000 clones, approximately 76% of which are singletons, and approximately 1.5% rests with the top ten. Findings and caveats of the study: Relative to clonotypes present in all four donors, those not shared had lower generation probabilities.

V usage is TRBV29-1 and J usage is TRBJ1-1; D perhaps matches TRBD1 (5 bases). The clonotype originates from a man between 18 and 29 years old in good health. The sequencing sample was made of memory CD4+ T cells sorted from blood. This sample's subset: CD45RA-negative fraction. The CDR3 nucleotides are TGCAGCGTCGGACACTTAAACACTGAAGCTTTCTTT. Translating it yields CSVGHLNTEAFF.